This T cell receptor (beta chain) is drawn from a study of T cell responses to AZD1222 COVID-19 vaccine. Study as a whole: Doses given second, at about 4 or about 12 weeks, were pooled. Overall study results and limits: Rises in breadth and depth of Spike-specific TCRs came after two AZD1222 doses. Recipients of AZD1222 seropositive at baseline numbered only 6 or 7. Females made up more of the donors, who were largely white British, and clonal diversity may have come out too low.

Comment on this clone: Its antigen is unknown.

Produced via immunoSEQ multiplex PCR; TCRdb's table is partial and in-frame only. This repertoire shows 140,000 to 150,000 clones, over 75% found once; its top ten account for approximately 8%. The CDR3 covers 12 residues. Per the germline V gene, CDR1 is LNHDA and CDR2 is SQIVND (reference sequence). The J segment lost 8 bases and the V segment lost 5 bases, leaving 5 bases of the junction unmatched. This specimen consisted of peripheral blood, obtained on day 0 of AZD1222 vaccination. The genes are TRBV19 and TRBJ1-1, with 7 nucleotides matching TRBD1. This TCR was recovered from an adult in good health. CDR3 region: CASSHGTVEAFF. Here the CDR3 DNA reads TGTGCCAGTAGTCATGGGACAGTGGAAGCTTTCTTT.